These 18 T cell receptor beta chains share one sample of origin, sequenced in a study of T cell responses to AZD1222 COVID-19 vaccine. Libraries were prepared by immunoSEQ multiplex PCR; TCRdb keeps only in-frame clonotypes and omits some of them. The sample yields tens of thousands of clones, about 88% seen once. The source was peripheral blood, collected 28 days after the second AZD1222 dose. These receptor sequences come from an adult who received the AZD1222 COVID-19 vaccine.

This chain links TRBV29-1 with TRBJ2-1; maybe TRBD2 (5 bases). Trimming left V 5 bases short and J 6 bases short, with 11 bases between. The germline V gene encodes CDR1 SQVTM and CDR2 ANQGSEA. This CDR3 region has 12 residues. CDR3 region: CSVRGSSNEQFF. The CDR3 nucleotides are TGCAGCGTTAGAGGGTCGAGCAATGAGCAGTTCTTC.

The chain carries TRBV6-5 and TRBJ2-3; TRBD2 matches 9 bases. V trimming: 5 bases; J trimming: 4 bases; junction bases outside the gene matches: 7. The CDR3 is made up of 15 amino acids. Germline CDR1 is MNHEY and CDR2 is SVGAGI. This chain's CDR3 is CASSPVAGVADTQYF. For the CDR3, the DNA is TGTGCCAGCAGTCCGGTAGCGGGGGTCGCAGATACGCAGTATTTT.

In this sample, this clone turned up once. The genes are TRBV3-1 (or the pseudogene TRBV3-2) and TRBJ1-2; D might be TRBD1 (5 bases). V lost 5 bases to trimming and J lost 6 bases, with 10 bases between them. The length of the CDR3 is 12 residues. CDR1 LGHDT and CDR2 YNNKEL come from the germline V gene (reference sequence). The DNA for the CDR3 is TGTGCCAGCAGCGGGGCCGGGCATGGCTACACCTTC. Its protein is CASSGAGHGYTF.

The rearrangement joins TRBV5-1 to TRBJ2-5; TRBD2 is a possible D gene (5 bases). Germline CDR1 reads SGHRS; CDR2 reads YFSETQ. The CDR3 has 15 amino acids. V gave up 4 bases and J gave up 2 bases, with 15 bases separating them. CDR3 nucleotides: TGCGCCAGCAGCACGGCCCATTCGGGACAAGAGACCCAGTACTTC. Translation: CASSTAHSGQETQYF.

This chain links TRBV19 with TRBJ2-7, with D unclear. Germline V lookup: CDR1 LNHDA, CDR2 SQIVND (reference sequence). The CDR3 is 15 amino acids. Trimming stripped 2 bases from V and 3 bases from J, with 14 bases between. The CDR3 loop is CASSIISDGNYEQYF. Written as DNA, the CDR3 is TGTGCCAGTAGTATAATTTCCGACGGTAACTACGAGCAGTACTTC.

This clone was picked up a small number of times. J is TRBJ2-5 and V is TRBV7-3; tentatively, D is TRBD1 (5 bases). V dropped 4 bases and J dropped 2 bases, with 8 bases sitting between them. Germline CDR1 is SGHTA and CDR2 is FQGTGA. The CDR3 runs 13 residues. The CDR3 reads CASSYRLQETQYF. In nucleotides, the CDR3 is TGTGCCAGCAGCTACAGGTTACAAGAGACCCAGTACTTC.

J is TRBJ1-6 and V is TRBV27; perhaps TRBD1 as D (6 bases). Per the germline V gene, CDR1 is MNHEY and CDR2 is SMNVEV (reference sequence). The germline V and J ends were trimmed by 0 bases and 7 bases, with 13 bases remaining between them. The CDR3 consists of 16 residues. CDR3 in DNA: TGTGCCAGCAGTTTATCCCAGGGGAGGAGAAATTCACCCCTCCACTTT. Translation: CASSLSQGRRNSPLHF.

The V call is TRBV5-1, the J call TRBJ1-2, with TRBD1 identical over 7 bases. Looked up from germline, CDR1 is SGHRS and CDR2 is YFSETQ. The CDR3 sequence is 15 residues long. The junction had 10 bases not matched to a gene; V was cut back by 4 bases and J by 4 bases. The CDR3 bases are TGCGCCAGCAGCGCCACAGGGGCACCAATCTATGGCTACACCTTC. This translates into CASSATGAPIYGYTF.

The chain carries TRBV27 and TRBJ2-1; maybe TRBD1 (5 bases). Germline assignment: CDR1 MNHEY and CDR2 SMNVEV (reference sequence). The CDR3 totals 14 residues. Between the trimmed V and J ends, which lost 4 bases and 6 bases, there was a span of 13 bases. The CDR3 reads CASSSNRLPNEQFF. The CDR3 bases are TGTGCCAGCAGTTCGAACAGGCTCCCCAATGAGCAGTTCTTC.

V and J are TRBV12-3 or TRBV12-4 and TRBJ1-2, with no clear D. The CDR3 spans 12 residues. V gave up 1 base and J gave up 6 bases, with 6 bases separating them. The CDR3 region is CASSLGVHGYTF. CDR3 bases: TGTGCCAGCAGTTTAGGGGTACATGGCTACACCTTC.

Only one count was recorded for this clone. V usage is TRBV5-1 and J usage is TRBJ1-3, with D tentatively TRBD1 (5 bases). Germline CDR1 SGHRS, CDR2 YFSETQ. V was clipped by 5 bases and J by 8 bases, with 11 bases between them. The length of the CDR3 is 12 residues. This CDR3 is CASSQGEDTIYF. For the CDR3, the DNA is TGCGCCAGCAGTCAGGGCGAAGACACCATATATTTT. Full variable domain (outside the CDR3, taken from reference TRBV5-1 and TRBJ1-3): KAGVTQTPRYLIKTRGQQVTLSCSPISGHRSVSWYQQTPGQGLQFLFEYFSETQRNKGNFPGRFSGRQFSNSRSEMNVSTLELGDSALYLCASSQGEDTIYFGEGSWLTVV.

This clone was detected a few times. The gene calls are TRBV9 and TRBJ1-2, with unresolved D. The V gene's germline CDR1 is SGDLS and CDR2 YYNGEE. The CDR3 length is 15 residues. Between the trimmed V and J ends, which lost 0 bases and 8 bases, there was a span of 17 bases. CDR3 in amino acids: CASSVDSGPAGGYTF. The DNA of the CDR3 is TGTGCCAGCAGCGTAGACAGCGGCCCGGCGGGCGGCTACACCTTC.

V gene TRBV5-1 combines with J gene TRBJ1-2; no clear D. Looked up from germline, CDR1 is SGHRS and CDR2 is YFSETQ. V was shortened by 0 bases and J by 0 bases, with 9 bases between the two germline ends. The CDR3 length is 15 residues. Here the CDR3 reads CASSLEVGTNYGYTF. In DNA, the CDR3 is TGCGCCAGCAGCTTGGAGGTTGGCACTAACTATGGCTACACCTTC.

The chain has TRBV27 and TRBJ2-2; the match to TRBD2 covers 7 bases. CDR3 length: 14 residues. Germline V gives CDR1 MNHEY, CDR2 SMNVEV (reference sequence). Unmatched junction bases numbered 7, after V lost 8 bases and J lost 4 bases. In DNA form, the CDR3 reads TGTGCCAGCGCGGACTGGGGGGGCACCGGGGAGCTGTTTTTT. Its protein is CASADWGGTGELFF.

The sample holds a few counts of this clone. This chain joins TRBV5-1 and TRBJ1-5; possibly TRBD1 for D (5 bases). Germline CDR1 and CDR2: SGHRS and YFSETQ. This CDR3 contains 14 residues. V dropped 3 bases and J dropped 3 bases, with 10 bases sitting between them. In DNA, the CDR3 is TGCGCCAGCAGCTGGGGACTCGACAATCAGCCCCAGCATTTT. Protein product: CASSWGLDNQPQHF.

This clone is a singleton in its sample. The chain couples TRBV5-4 to TRBJ2-6, with a possible D match to TRBD2 (5 bases). The CDR3 consists of 16 residues. V gave up 0 bases and J gave up 0 bases, with 7 bases separating them. Germline V lookup: CDR1 SGHNT, CDR2 YYREEE (reference sequence). CDR3 bases: TGTGCCAGCAGCTTGGCGGGAAACTCTGGGGCCAACGTCCTGACTTTC. The encoded protein is CASSLAGNSGANVLTF.

This clone came up a few times. V usage is TRBV28 and J usage is TRBJ1-2; perhaps TRBD1 as D (6 bases). CDR3 length: 15 residues. Germline V lookup: CDR1 MDHEN, CDR2 SYDVKM. V was cut by 4 bases and J by 5 bases, with 17 bases left in between. In DNA, the CDR3 is TGTGCCAGCAGTTCCCCCGGGGGGCTTGGGTATGGCTACACCTTC. Translating it yields CASSSPGGLGYGYTF.

CDR3 coding DNA: TGTGCCAGCGGCCGGCAAGGGGGCTACACCTTC. This gives the protein CASGRQGGYTF. This chain connects TRBV27 to TRBJ1-2; D gene ambiguous. The CDR3 is made up of 11 amino acids. With 8 bases removed from V and 8 bases from J, the gap between germline ends came to 12 bases. CDR1 and CDR2 (germline): MNHEY, SMNVEV (reference sequence).